Below are 21 T cell receptor beta chains sequenced from a single sample in a study of regulatory T cells in long-lasting Graves disease. Noted time point: newly diagnosed GD, antithyroid drugs for less than 3 months. Extracted PBMC RNA gave rise to the TCR library. Through Arm-PCR of CDR3 regions and iRepertoire HTBI primers, TCR beta libraries were built. In TCRdb, the multiplex PCR reads were re-called with MiXCR into one record per CDR3 protein. Here the sample spans 400,000 to 500,000 distinct CDR3 sequences, 13% to 15% being singletons. These records were also assigned to another study, of T cells in Graves' hyperthyroidism and ophthalmopathy.

The sample consisted of peripheral blood mononuclear cells (PBMCs), taken at new diagnosis, from a patient treated with antithyroid drugs. The receptor source for this set is a woman aged 45-60 years with Graves disease.

The chain links TRBV24-1 to TRBJ2-1, with a tentative D call TRBD2 (7 bases). V lost 2 bases and J 3 bases, leaving 16 bases between the germline ends. Per the germline V gene, CDR1 is KGHDR and CDR2 is SFDVKD. This CDR3 is built from 17 residues. DNA of the CDR3: TGTGCCACCAGTGATTGGGGTGGGGGGGGCGACTACAATGAGCAGTTCTTC. This gives the protein CATSDWGGGGDYNEQFF.

V and J are TRBV19 and TRBJ1-1; TRBD1 might be the D (5 bases). This CDR3 is built from 13 residues. Trimming removed 3 bases from V and 1 base from J, with 6 bases in between. The germline CDR1 and CDR2 sequences are LNHDA and SQIVND (reference sequence). This chain's CDR3 is CASSIDRNTEAFF. The CDR3 bases are TGTGCCAGTAGTATCGACAGGAACACTGAAGCTTTCTTT.

This clonotype has more than one count but fewer than ten. This chain joins TRBV20-1 and TRBJ2-3, with 9 bases aligning to TRBD1. V lost 1 base to trimming and J lost 5 bases; unmatched junction nucleotides: 10. Germline CDR1 is DFQATT and CDR2 is SNEGSKA (reference sequence). This CDR3 comprises 16 residues. The CDR3 region is CSARVEPGQGKDTQYF. DNA of the CDR3: TGCAGTGCTAGAGTAGAACCGGGACAGGGAAAAGATACGCAGTATTTT.

V is TRBV10-3 and J is TRBJ2-3, with 10 bases matching TRBD2. J lost 4 bases, V lost 0 bases, and 4 bases had no gene match. The CDR3 is made up of 16 amino acids. CDR1 and CDR2 (germline): ENHRY, SYGVKD. CDR3 loop: CAISESSGRIPDTQYF. For the CDR3, the DNA is TGTGCCATCAGTGAGTCTAGCGGGAGGATCCCAGATACGCAGTATTTT.

This clonotype came up a few times. V is TRBV7-9 and J is TRBJ2-5, with 10 bases identical to TRBD1. The V gene's germline CDR1 is SEHNR and CDR2 FQNEAQ (reference sequence). The CDR3 has 15 amino acids. Unmatched junction bases numbered 8, after V lost 5 bases and J lost 5 bases. The CDR3 spells CASSRRQGALETQYF. Written as DNA, the CDR3 is TGTGCCAGCAGCCGACGACAGGGGGCGTTGGAGACCCAGTACTTC.

This clonotype has at least ten counts. This rearrangement joins TRBV11-2 to TRBJ2-1, with 10 positions matching TRBD2. Germline V gene data show CDR1 as SGHAT and CDR2 as FQNNGV. The CDR3 totals 20 residues. Unmatched junction bases numbered 19, after V lost 1 base and J lost 7 bases. The CDR3 DNA reads as TGTGCCAGCAGCTTAGGGGGCTGGGCTAGCGGGAGACCCATTGGGAATGAGCAGTTCTTC. Its protein is CASSLGGWASGRPIGNEQFF.

This clonotype was seen repeatedly, ten times or more. This chain links TRBV2 with TRBJ2-2, with 8 bases that match TRBD1. The CDR3 covers 17 residues. Trimming cost V 0 bases and J 1 base; bases outside gene matches: 4. The germline V gene has CDR1 SNHLY and CDR2 FYNNEI. The CDR3 loop reads CASSEAFRGRNTGELFF. The CDR3 DNA reads as TGTGCCAGCAGTGAAGCATTCAGGGGGCGGAACACCGGGGAGCTGTTTTTT.

This clonotype was counted many times. V and J are TRBV29-1 and TRBJ2-1; possibly TRBD1 for D (6 bases). The CDR3 sequence is 14 residues long. Germline V lookup: CDR1 SQVTM, CDR2 ANQGSEA. Trimming took 5 bases from V and 7 from J, leaving 18 bases between them. For the CDR3, the DNA is TGCAGCGTTCTAGGCACAGGGTCGCCAAATGAGCAGTTCTTC. The encoded protein is CSVLGTGSPNEQFF.

This clonotype was seen ten or more times. The chain uses TRBV11-2 and TRBJ2-5; D is uncertain. Trimming left V 2 bases short and J 1 base short, with 8 bases between. Germline V gene sequence: CDR1 SGHAT, CDR2 FQNNGV. The CDR3 is 14 residues long. CDR3 amino acids: CASSLRWGQETQYF. Here the CDR3 DNA reads TGTGCCAGCAGCTTACGTTGGGGCCAAGAGACCCAGTACTTC.

This clonotype was seen many times. V gene TRBV5-1 combines with J gene TRBJ2-1; no clear D gene. The length of the CDR3 is 14 residues. V lost 2 bases to trimming and J lost 0 bases, with 6 bases between them. Germline V lookup: CDR1 SGHRS, CDR2 YFSETQ. As DNA, the CDR3 is TGCGCCAGCAGCTTAACCGTCTCCTACAATGAGCAGTTCTTC. Translated, it gives CASSLTVSYNEQFF. The full variable domain, completed using reference TRBV5-1 and TRBJ2-1, is KAGVTQTPRYLIKTRGQQVTLSCSPISGHRSVSWYQQTPGQGLQFLFEYFSETQRNKGNFPGRFSGRQFSNSRSEMNVSTLELGDSALYLCASSLTVSYNEQFFGPGTRLTVL.

This rearrangement joins TRBV30 to TRBJ2-3; possibly TRBD1 for D (8 bases). Looked up from germline, CDR1 is GTSNPN and CDR2 is SVGIG (reference sequence). The CDR3 is 14 residues long. V was shortened by 0 bases and J by 3 bases, with 10 bases between the two germline ends. The CDR3 region is CAWSVQGGTDTQYF. The CDR3 coding sequence is TGTGCCTGGAGTGTACAGGGGGGGACAGATACGCAGTATTTT.

This clonotype showed up just a few times. The chain employs TRBV6-1 and TRBJ2-5, with D maybe TRBD1 (5 bases). Germline CDR1 and CDR2: MNHNS and SASEGT. The CDR3 is 12 amino acids. V lost 8 bases to trimming and J lost 1 base, with 8 bases between them. DNA of the CDR3: TGTGCCAGCTGGGGCATCCAAGAGACCCAGTACTTC. Its protein product is CASWGIQETQYF.

The chain is built from TRBV12-3 or TRBV12-4 and TRBJ2-1; weak D call: TRBD2 (5 bases). The V gene lost 7 bases and the J gene lost 0 bases, with 10 bases spanning the gap. The CDR3 extends over 14 amino acids. The CDR3 DNA reads TGTGCCAGCAACAAGCGGAGCTCCTACAATGAGCAGTTCTTC. This translates into CASNKRSSYNEQFF.

This clonotype was counted at least ten times. The CDR3 bases are TGTGCCAGCAGCCCTCGGGTCGAGCAGTACTTC. Translating gives CASSPRVEQYF. V and J are TRBV28 and TRBJ2-7; D remains unclear. The CDR3 has 11 residues. Germline-derived CDR1 and CDR2 are MDHEN and SYDVKM. Trimming stripped 6 bases from V and 6 bases from J, with 9 bases between.

The table lists this clonotype with many counts. The rearrangement joins TRBV30 to TRBJ2-7, with D unresolved. The CDR3 contains 14 residues. V dropped 2 bases and J dropped 3 bases, with 14 bases sitting between them. CDR1 and CDR2 (germline): GTSNPN, SVGIG (reference sequence). The CDR3 here is CAWSPLSKVYEQYF. In nucleotides, the CDR3 is TGTGCCTGGAGTCCCCTTTCTAAGGTCTACGAGCAGTACTTC.

At least ten counts were recorded for this clonotype. V and J are TRBV7-9 and TRBJ2-5; maybe TRBD1 (5 bases). Germline V lookup: CDR1 SEHNR, CDR2 FQNEAQ (reference sequence). With 4 bases removed from V and 5 bases from J, the gap between germline ends came to 11 bases. This CDR3 has 13 amino acids. The CDR3 loop is CASSWRQRETQYF. CDR3 DNA: TGTGCCAGCAGCTGGCGACAGCGTGAGACCCAGTACTTC. The whole variable domain, filled in from reference TRBV7-9 and TRBJ2-5, reads DTGVSQNPRHKITKRGQNVTFRCDPISEHNRLYWYRQTLGQGPEFLTYFQNEAQLEKSRLLSDRFSAERPKGSFSTLEIQRTEQGDSAMYLCASSWRQRETQYFGPGTRLLVL.

A single count supports this clonotype. The V gene is TRBV20-1, the J gene TRBJ2-3; 12 bases map to TRBD2. CDR3 length: 14 residues. Trimming took 3 bases from V and 3 from J; bases not matched to a gene: 1. Germline values: CDR1 DFQATT, CDR2 SNEGSKA (reference sequence). The CDR3 sequence: CSASGTSGTDTQYF. The DNA for the CDR3 is TGCAGTGCTAGTGGGACTAGCGGGACAGATACGCAGTATTTT.

The J gene is TRBJ2-5, the V gene TRBV11-2, with unresolved D. CDR1 is SGHAT and CDR2 is FQNNGV in the germline V gene. This CDR3 region has 15 residues. V dropped 3 bases and J dropped 2 bases, with 13 bases sitting between them. The CDR3 bases are TGTGCCAGCAGCTTTCTTTATTCCGAACAAGAGACCCAGTACTTC. It translates to CASSFLYSEQETQYF.

The rearrangement joins TRBV7-8 to TRBJ2-1; 8 nucleotides align to TRBD1. With V trimmed by 4 bases and J by 2 bases, 4 bases remained unmatched. This CDR3 has 15 residues. The germline V gene encodes CDR1 SGHVS and CDR2 FQNEAQ. The CDR3 coding sequence is TGTGCCAGCAGCTCCCCGGACAGGGCCTACAATGAGCAGTTCTTC. Amino acid sequence: CASSSPDRAYNEQFF.

In its sample, this clonotype was seen many times. V and J are TRBV30 and TRBJ1-2; possibly TRBD1 for D (5 bases). The CDR3 runs 14 residues. V was shortened by 5 bases and J by 4 bases, with 17 bases between the two germline ends. Germline-derived CDR1 and CDR2 are GTSNPN and SVGIG (reference sequence). CDR3 nucleotide sequence: TGTGCCTGGTCAACCGAGGGGCGAGGCTATGGCTACACCTTC. Its protein is CAWSTEGRGYGYTF.

This clonotype has only a few counts. The chain has TRBV28 and TRBJ2-2; D is perhaps TRBD1 (5 bases). Germline V gene data show CDR1 as MDHEN and CDR2 as SYDVKM. Trimming cost V 5 bases and J 0 bases, with 10 bases left between them. This CDR3 is built from 15 residues. As DNA, the CDR3 is TGTGCCAGCAGTCTGGACAACGCGAACACCGGGGAGCTGTTTTTT. Its translation is CASSLDNANTGELFF. The variable domain in full, with the rest retrieved from reference TRBV28 and TRBJ2-2, is DVKVTQSSRYLVKRTGEKVFLECVQDMDHENMFWYRQDPGLGLRLIYFSYDVKMKEKGDIPEGYSVSREKKERFSLILESASTNQTSMYLCASSLDNANTGELFFGEGSRLTVL.